This T cell receptor (beta chain) was sequenced for a study of technical replicates of blood from a handful of donors. The CDR3 contains 16 residues. The germline gives CDR1 LNHDA, CDR2 SQIVND (reference sequence). V gave up 4 bases and J gave up 5 bases, with 18 bases separating them. Clones were sequenced by immunoSEQ multiplex PCR, and TCRdb holds only the in-frame ones, with some missing. The table shows about 75,000 clones, with 90% to 95% occurring only once. The rearrangement uses TRBV19 and TRBJ2-1; D is unresolved. The receptor comes from a human donor in good health. Some clones in this sample may be carry-over from other donors' samples. Sequenced sample: T cells isolated from PBMCs. CDR3 in amino acids: CASSTWPTPGNNEQFF. CDR3 coding DNA: TGTGCCAGTAGTACTTGGCCGACTCCCGGAAACAATGAGCAGTTCTTC.